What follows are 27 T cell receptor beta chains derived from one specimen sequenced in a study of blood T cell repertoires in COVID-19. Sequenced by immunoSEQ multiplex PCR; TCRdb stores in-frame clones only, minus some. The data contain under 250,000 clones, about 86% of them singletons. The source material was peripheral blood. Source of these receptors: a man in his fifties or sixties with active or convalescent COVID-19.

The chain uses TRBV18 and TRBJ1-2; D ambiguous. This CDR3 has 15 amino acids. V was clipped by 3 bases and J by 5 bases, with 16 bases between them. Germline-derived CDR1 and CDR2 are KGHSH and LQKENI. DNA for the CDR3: TGTGCCAGCTCACCGACGGCGGAACCTTCTTATGGCTACACCTTC. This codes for CASSPTAEPSYGYTF.

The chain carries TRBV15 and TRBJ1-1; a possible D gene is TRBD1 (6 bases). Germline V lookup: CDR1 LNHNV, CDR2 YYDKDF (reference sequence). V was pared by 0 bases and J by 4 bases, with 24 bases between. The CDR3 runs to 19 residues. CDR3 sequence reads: CATSRDRLYRVGSSTEAFF. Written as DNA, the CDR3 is TGTGCCACCAGCAGAGATAGGCTTTACAGGGTAGGTTCGAGCACTGAAGCTTTCTTT.

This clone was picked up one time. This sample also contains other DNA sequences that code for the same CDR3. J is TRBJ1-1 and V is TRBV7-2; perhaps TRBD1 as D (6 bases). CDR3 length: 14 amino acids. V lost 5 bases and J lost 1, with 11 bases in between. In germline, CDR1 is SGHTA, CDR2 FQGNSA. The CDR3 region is CASSLSTGNTEAFF. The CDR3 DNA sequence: TGTGCCAGCAGCCTATCGACAGGGAACACTGAAGCTTTCTTT.

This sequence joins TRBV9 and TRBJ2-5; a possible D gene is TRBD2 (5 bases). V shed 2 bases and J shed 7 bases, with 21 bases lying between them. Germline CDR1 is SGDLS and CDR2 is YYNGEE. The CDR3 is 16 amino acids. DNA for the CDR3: TGTGCCAGCAGCGTGTCGGGATTATCTCCTCTCGGGACCCAGTACTTC. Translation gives CASSVSGLSPLGTQYF.

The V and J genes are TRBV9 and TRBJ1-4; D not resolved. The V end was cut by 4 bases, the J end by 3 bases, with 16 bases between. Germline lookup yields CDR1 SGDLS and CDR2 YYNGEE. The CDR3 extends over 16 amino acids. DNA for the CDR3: TGTGCCAGCAGCCCTCGGACTGCCCGCCCTAATGAAAAACTGTTTTTT. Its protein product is CASSPRTARPNEKLFF. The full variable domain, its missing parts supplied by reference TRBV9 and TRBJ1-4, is DSGVTQTPKHLITATGQRVTLRCSPRSGDLSVYWYQQSLDQGLQFLIQYYNGEERAKGNILERFSAQQFPDLHSELNLSSLELGDSALYFCASSPRTARPNEKLFFGSGTQLSVL.

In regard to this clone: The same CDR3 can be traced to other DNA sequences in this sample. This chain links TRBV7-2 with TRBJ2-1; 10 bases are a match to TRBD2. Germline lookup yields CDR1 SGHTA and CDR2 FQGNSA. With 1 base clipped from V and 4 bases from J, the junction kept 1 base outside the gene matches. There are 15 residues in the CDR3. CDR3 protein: CASSLGLAGYNEQFF. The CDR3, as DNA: TGTGCCAGCAGCTTAGGACTAGCGGGTTACAATGAGCAGTTCTTC.

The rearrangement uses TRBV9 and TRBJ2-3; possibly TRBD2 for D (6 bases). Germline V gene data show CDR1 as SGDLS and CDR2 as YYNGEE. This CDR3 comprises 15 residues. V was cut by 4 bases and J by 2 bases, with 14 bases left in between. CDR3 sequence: CASSFSGVPTDTQYF. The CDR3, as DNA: TGTGCCAGCAGCTTTTCGGGGGTCCCCACAGATACGCAGTATTTT.

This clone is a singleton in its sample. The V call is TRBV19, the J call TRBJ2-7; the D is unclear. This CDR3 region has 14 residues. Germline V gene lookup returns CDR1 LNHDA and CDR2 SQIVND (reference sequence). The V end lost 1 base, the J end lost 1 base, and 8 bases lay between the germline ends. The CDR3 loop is CASSIAVQSYEQYF. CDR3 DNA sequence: TGTGCCAGTAGTATAGCTGTTCAGTCCTACGAGCAGTACTTC. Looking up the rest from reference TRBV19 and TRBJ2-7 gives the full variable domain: DGGITQSPKYLFRKEGQNVTLSCEQNLNHDAMYWYRQDPGQGLRLIYYSQIVNDFQKGDIAEGYSVSREKKESFPLTVTSAQKNPTAFYLCASSIAVQSYEQYFGPGTRLTVT.

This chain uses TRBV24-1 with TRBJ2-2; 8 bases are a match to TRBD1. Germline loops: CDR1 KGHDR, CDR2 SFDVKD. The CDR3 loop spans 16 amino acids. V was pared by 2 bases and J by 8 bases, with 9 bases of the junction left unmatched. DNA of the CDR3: TGTGCCACCAGTGATTCACGGACAGGGTGGGGAGGGGAGCTGTTTTTT. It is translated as CATSDSRTGWGGELFF.

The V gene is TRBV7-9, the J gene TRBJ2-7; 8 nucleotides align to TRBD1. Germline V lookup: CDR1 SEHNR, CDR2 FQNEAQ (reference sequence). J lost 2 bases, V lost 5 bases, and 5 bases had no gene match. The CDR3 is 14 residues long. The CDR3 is CASSPGQGTYEQYF. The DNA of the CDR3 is TGTGCCAGCAGCCCTGGACAGGGAACCTACGAGCAGTACTTC.

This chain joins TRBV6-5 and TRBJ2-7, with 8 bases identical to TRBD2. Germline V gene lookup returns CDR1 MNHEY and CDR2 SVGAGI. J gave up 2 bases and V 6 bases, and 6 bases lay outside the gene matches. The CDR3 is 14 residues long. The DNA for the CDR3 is TGTGCCAGCAGGGCCCAACTAGCGGCCTACGAGCAGTACTTC. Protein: CASRAQLAAYEQYF.

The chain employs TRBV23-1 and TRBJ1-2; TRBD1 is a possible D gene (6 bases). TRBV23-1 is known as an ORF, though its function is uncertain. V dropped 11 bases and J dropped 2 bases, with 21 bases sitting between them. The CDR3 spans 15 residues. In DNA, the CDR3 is TGCGCCGTCCCGTGCCACAGGGAAGGCAACTATGGCTACACCTTC. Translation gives CAVPCHREGNYGYTF.

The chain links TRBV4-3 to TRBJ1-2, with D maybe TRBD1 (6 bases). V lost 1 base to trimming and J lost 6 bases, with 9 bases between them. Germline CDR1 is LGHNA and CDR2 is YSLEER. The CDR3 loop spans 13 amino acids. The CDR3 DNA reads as TGCGCCAGCAGCCAAGTGCGGGGGCATGGCTACACCTTC. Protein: CASSQVRGHGYTF.

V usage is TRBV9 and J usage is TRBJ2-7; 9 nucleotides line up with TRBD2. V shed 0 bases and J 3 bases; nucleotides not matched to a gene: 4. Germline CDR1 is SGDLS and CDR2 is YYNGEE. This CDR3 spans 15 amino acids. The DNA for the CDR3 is TGTGCCAGCAGCGTAGTGATAGCGGGGGACTACGAGCAGTACTTC. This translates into CASSVVIAGDYEQYF. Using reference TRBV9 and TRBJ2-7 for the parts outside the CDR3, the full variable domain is DSGVTQTPKHLITATGQRVTLRCSPRSGDLSVYWYQQSLDQGLQFLIQYYNGEERAKGNILERFSAQQFPDLHSELNLSSLELGDSALYFCASSVVIAGDYEQYFGPGTRLTVT.

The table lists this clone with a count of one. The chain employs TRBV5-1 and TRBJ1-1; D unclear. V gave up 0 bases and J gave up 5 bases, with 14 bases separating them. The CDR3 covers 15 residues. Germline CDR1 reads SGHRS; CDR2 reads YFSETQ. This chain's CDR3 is CASSLESGSGTEAFF. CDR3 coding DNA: TGCGCCAGCAGCTTGGAGTCGGGGAGTGGAACTGAAGCTTTCTTT.

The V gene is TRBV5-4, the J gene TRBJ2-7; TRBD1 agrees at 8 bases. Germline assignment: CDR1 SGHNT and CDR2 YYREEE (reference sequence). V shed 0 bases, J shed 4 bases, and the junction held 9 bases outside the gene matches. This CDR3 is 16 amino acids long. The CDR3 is CASSLAVAGGSYEQYF. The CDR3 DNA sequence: TGTGCCAGCAGCTTGGCCGTGGCAGGGGGCTCTTACGAGCAGTACTTC.

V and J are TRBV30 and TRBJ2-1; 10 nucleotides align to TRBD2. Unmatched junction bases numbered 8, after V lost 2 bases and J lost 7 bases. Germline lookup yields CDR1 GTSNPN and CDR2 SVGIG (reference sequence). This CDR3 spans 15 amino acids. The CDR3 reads CAWSLGGSGGNEQFF. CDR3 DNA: TGTGCCTGGAGTCTTGGGGGTAGCGGGGGGAATGAGCAGTTCTTC.

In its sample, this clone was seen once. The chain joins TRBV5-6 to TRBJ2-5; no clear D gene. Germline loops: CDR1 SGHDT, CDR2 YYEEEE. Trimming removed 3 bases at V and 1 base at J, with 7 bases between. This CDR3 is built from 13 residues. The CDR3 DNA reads TGTGCCAGCAGCTCCGACACCCAAGAGACCCAGTACTTC. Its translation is CASSSDTQETQYF.

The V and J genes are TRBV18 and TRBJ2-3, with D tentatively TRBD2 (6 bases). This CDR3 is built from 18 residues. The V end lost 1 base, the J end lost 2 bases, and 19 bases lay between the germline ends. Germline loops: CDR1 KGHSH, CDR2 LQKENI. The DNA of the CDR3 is TGTGCCAGCTCACCACTCCCCGCGAGGACTACACTCACAGATACGCAGTATTTT. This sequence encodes CASSPLPARTTLTDTQYF.

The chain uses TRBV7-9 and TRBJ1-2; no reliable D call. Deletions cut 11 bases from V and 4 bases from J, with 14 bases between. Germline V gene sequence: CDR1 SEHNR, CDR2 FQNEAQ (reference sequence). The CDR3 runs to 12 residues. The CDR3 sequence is CASGGEVYGYTF. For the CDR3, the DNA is TGTGCCTCCGGCGGGGAAGTCTATGGCTACACCTTC.

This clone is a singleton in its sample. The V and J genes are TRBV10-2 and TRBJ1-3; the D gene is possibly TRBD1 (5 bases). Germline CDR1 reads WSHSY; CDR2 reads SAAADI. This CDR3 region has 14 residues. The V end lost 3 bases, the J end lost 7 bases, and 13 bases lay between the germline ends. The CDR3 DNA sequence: TGCGCCAGCAGTGATATCCAGGGAGGCAACACCATATATTTT. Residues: CASSDIQGGNTIYF.

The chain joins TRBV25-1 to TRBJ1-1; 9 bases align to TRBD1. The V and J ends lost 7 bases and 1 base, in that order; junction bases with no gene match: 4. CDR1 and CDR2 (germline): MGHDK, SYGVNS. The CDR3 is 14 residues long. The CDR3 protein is CASTRTGENTEAFF. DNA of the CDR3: TGTGCCAGCACCCGGACAGGGGAGAACACTGAAGCTTTCTTT. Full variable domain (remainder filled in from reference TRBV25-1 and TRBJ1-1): EADIYQTPRYLVIGTGKKITLECSQTMGHDKMYWYQQDPGMELHLIHYSYGVNSTEKGDLSSESTVSRIRTEHFPLTLESARPSHTSQYLCASTRTGENTEAFFGQGTRLTVV.

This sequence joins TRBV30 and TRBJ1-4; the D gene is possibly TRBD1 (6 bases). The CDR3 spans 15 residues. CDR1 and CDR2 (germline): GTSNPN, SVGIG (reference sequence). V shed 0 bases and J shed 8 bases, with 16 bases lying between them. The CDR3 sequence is CAWSVHRQGLEKLFF. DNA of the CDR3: TGTGCCTGGAGTGTACATAGGCAGGGGCTGGAAAAACTGTTTTTT. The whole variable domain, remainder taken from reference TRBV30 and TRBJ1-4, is SQTIHQWPATLVQPVGSPLSLECTVEGTSNPNLYWYRQAAGRGLQLLFYSVGIGQISSEVPQNLSASRPQDRQFILSSKKLLLSDSGFYLCAWSVHRQGLEKLFFGSGTQLSVL.

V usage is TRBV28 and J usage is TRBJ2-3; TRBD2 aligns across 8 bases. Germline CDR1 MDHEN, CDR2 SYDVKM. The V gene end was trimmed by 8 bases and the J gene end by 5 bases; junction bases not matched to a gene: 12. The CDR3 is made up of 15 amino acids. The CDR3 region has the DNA TGTGCCAGCGCACGAGCGGGAGATGGTATAGATACGCAGTATTTT. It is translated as CASARAGDGIDTQYF.

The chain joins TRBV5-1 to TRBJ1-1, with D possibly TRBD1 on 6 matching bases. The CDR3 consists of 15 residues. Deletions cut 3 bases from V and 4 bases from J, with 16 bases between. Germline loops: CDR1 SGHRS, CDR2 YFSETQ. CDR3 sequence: CASSSSPGQSTEAFF. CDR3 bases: TGCGCCAGCAGCTCTTCACCGGGACAATCCACTGAAGCTTTCTTT.

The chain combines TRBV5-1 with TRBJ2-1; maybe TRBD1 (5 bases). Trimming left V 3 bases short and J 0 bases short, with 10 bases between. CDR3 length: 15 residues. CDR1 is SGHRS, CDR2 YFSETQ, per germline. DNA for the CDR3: TGCGCCAGCAGCTCGACAGTATCCTCCTACAATGAGCAGTTCTTC. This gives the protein CASSSTVSSYNEQFF.

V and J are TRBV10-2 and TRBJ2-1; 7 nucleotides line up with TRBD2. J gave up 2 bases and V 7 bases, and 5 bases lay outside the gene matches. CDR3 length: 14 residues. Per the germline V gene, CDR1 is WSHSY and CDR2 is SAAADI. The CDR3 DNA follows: TGCGCCAGCAATCCCGGGACTACCTACAATGAGCAGTTCTTC. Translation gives CASNPGTTYNEQFF.